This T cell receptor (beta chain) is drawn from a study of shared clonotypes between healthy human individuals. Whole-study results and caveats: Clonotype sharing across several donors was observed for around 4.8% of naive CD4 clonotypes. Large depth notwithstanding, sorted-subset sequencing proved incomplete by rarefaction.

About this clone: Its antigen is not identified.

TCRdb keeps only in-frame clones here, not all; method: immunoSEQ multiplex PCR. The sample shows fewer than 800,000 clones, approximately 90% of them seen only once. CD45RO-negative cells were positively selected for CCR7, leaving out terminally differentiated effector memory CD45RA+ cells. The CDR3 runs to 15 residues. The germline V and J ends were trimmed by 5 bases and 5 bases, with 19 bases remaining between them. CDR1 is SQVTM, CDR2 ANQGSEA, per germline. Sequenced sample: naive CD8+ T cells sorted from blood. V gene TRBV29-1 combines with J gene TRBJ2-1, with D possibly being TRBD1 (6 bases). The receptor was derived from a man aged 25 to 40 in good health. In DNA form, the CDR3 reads TGCAGCGTTATGAACCGGGACAATCTACACAATGAGCAGTTCTTC. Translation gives CSVMNRDNLHNEQFF.